The rows below give T cell receptor beta chains drawn from one sample of a study of Ad26.COV2.S vaccination and SARS-CoV-2 variants. Profiled with immunoSEQ multiplex PCR; TCRdb holds only in-frame clones, not every one. There are about 430,000 clones in the sample; 75% to 95% occur only once, and roughly an eighth lies in the top ten. Source: peripheral blood, taken in a trial of Ad26.COV2.S vaccine versus placebo. Source of these receptors: a person between 18 and 65 years old who received the Ad26.COV2.S COVID-19 vaccine or a placebo. Both conserved end residues are part of each CDR3. A D gene is named only where the DNA matches it firmly. The listing skips clone size in some rows; elsewhere it reads once, few, many or a size class.

. | 14 | . | TRBJ1-3 | TRBV2 | CASVDRSSGNTIYF | TGTGCCAGCGTTGACAGAAGCTCTGGAAACACCATATATTTT
. | 13 | . | TRBJ2-7 | TRBV9 | CASSPSWGYEQYF | TGTGCCAGCAGCCCCAGCTGGGGGTACGAGCAGTACTTC
. | 14 | . | TRBJ1-5 | TRBV9 | CAEWGVVVNQPQHF | TGTGCCGAATGGGGGGTAGTAGTCAATCAGCCCCAGCATTTT
. | 17 | few | TRBJ2-7 | TRBV6-4 | CASSDTLKGRYLAEQYF | TGTGCCAGCAGTGACACTCTAAAGGGCCGGTACCTTGCCGAGCAGTACTTC
TRBD1 | 14 | . | TRBJ2-7 | TRBV5-4 | CASNHRGRPLEQYF | TGTGCCAGCAACCACAGGGGGCGCCCCCTCGAGCAGTACTTC
. | 15 | . | TRBJ1-2 | TRBV12-5 | CASGFFGGLRDGYTF | TGTGCTAGTGGTTTCTTCGGGGGGCTTAGGGATGGCTACACCTTC
TRBD1 | 16 | . | TRBJ1-5 | TRBV19 | CASSWGTGTGDQPQHF | TGTGCCAGTAGTTGGGGAACCGGGACAGGGGATCAGCCCCAGCATTTT
. | 15 | . | TRBJ1-4 | TRBV6-5 | CASSLYMATNEKLFF | TGTGCCAGCAGTTTGTATATGGCAACTAATGAAAAACTGTTTTTT
. | 15 | . | TRBJ2-2 | TRBV7-6 | CASSGWQDPTGELFF | TGTGCCAGCTCCGGGTGGCAAGACCCTACCGGGGAGCTGTTTTTT
. | 13 | few | TRBJ1-5 | TRBV28 | CASRKQINQPQHF | TGTGCCAGCAGGAAACAGATTAATCAGCCCCAGCATTTT
. | 15 | once | TRBJ1-6 | TRBV4-3 | CASSQVRQGFSPLHF | TGCGCCAGCAGCCAAGTGAGGCAGGGGTTCTCACCCCTCCACTTT
TRBD1 | 17 | once | TRBJ1-1 | TRBV19 | CASSVTGTGGSPREAFF | TGTGCCAGTAGTGTCACCGGGACAGGGGGCAGCCCCCGTGAAGCTTTCTTT
. | 15 | . | TRBJ2-1 | TRBV6-5 | CASSYSSSYVNEQFF | TGTGCCAGCAGTTACTCGTCGAGTTATGTCAATGAGCAGTTCTTC
. | 12 | few | TRBJ1-2 | TRBV4-1 | CASSSTGFGYTF | TGCGCCAGCAGCTCTACAGGGTTCGGCTACACCTTC
. | 13 | . | TRBJ2-7 | TRBV19 | CASSIRGALEQYF | TGTGCCAGTAGTATTCGGGGGGCCCTCGAGCAGTACTTC
. | 15 | . | TRBJ2-7 | TRBV11-2 | CASGHGAGGAYEQYF | TGTGCCAGCGGACATGGGGCGGGCGGCGCCTACGAGCAGTACTTC
TRBD2 | 15 | once | TRBJ2-1 | TRBV3-1/TRBV3-2 | CASSSEASGRDEQFF | TGTGCCAGCAGCTCTGAGGCTAGCGGCAGGGATGAGCAGTTCTTC
. | 15 | . | TRBJ2-7 | TRBV5-1 | CASSLAGTSGHEQYF | TGCGCCAGCAGCTTAGCCGGGACCTCGGGCCACGAGCAGTACTTC
. | 14 | once | TRBJ1-5 | TRBV6-1 | CASSDDRGYQPQHF | TGTGCCAGCAGTGATGACCGGGGTTACCAGCCCCAGCATTTT
. | 15 | once | TRBJ1-3 | TRBV30 | CAWTLTVFSGNTIYF | TGTGCCTGGACCCTGACAGTTTTCTCTGGAAACACCATATATTTT
. | 11 | . | TRBJ1-2 | TRBV28 | CVVRGNYGYTF | TGTGTTGTTCGGGGGAACTATGGCTACACCTTC
TRBD2 | 18 | . | TRBJ2-7 | TRBV7-8 | CASSLPETSGARTYEQYF | TGTGCCAGCAGCTTACCCGAAACTAGCGGGGCTAGAACCTACGAGCAGTACTTC